The 7 T cell receptor beta chains given below trace back to one sample, sequenced in a study of cytomegalovirus exposure and HLA in healthy donors (dated by TCRdb to the late 2010s). The method behind the library was the immunoSEQ multiplex PCR assay. For the multiplex PCR, a mixture combining 60 forward primers for TCR Vbeta segments and 13 reverse primers for TCR Jbeta segments was used. The immuneACCESS repertoire file appears here via TCRdb, limited to in-frame rearrangements. These files lack a portion of the clones; in checked studies, under half of the deficit traces to unresolved V genes, and the cause of the others is not known. This sample holds about 180,000 clones; roughly 79% were observed only once. The ten largest clones represent around 3.2% of the sample. Sequenced material: PBMCs. The source of these receptors is a woman in her forties or fifties in good health and CMV-seropositive.

The chain recombines TRBV7-8 with TRBJ2-7, with D unresolved. CDR1 and CDR2 from the germline V gene are SGHVS and FQNEAQ. Trimming shortened V by 5 bases and J by 4 bases, and 9 bases separated the two germline ends. CDR3 length: 12 amino acids. The CDR3 reads CASSHSRYEQYF. Written as DNA, the CDR3 is TGTGCCAGCAGCCACAGCCGATACGAGCAGTACTTC.

This clone has just a few counts. The DNA of the CDR3 is TGTGCCAGCAGCTCCAACGGGGGGATGGATACGCAGTATTTT. Encoded protein: CASSSNGGMDTQYF. The rearrangement uses TRBV9 and TRBJ2-3; 7 nucleotides match TRBD2. The germline gives CDR1 SGDLS, CDR2 YYNGEE. Trimming took 4 bases from V and 6 from J; bases not matched to a gene: 8. The CDR3 runs to 14 residues.

This clone was observed a single time. This rearrangement joins TRBV5-1 to TRBJ2-5, with 7 bases fitting TRBD1. The germline CDR1 and CDR2 sequences are SGHRS and YFSETQ. The V segment lost 2 bases and the J segment 4 bases; nucleotides outside the gene matches: 5. The CDR3 loop spans 14 amino acids. The CDR3 reads CASSFGQELETQYF. The CDR3 nucleotides are TGCGCCAGCAGCTTCGGACAGGAATTAGAGACCCAGTACTTC.

J is TRBJ2-3 and V is TRBV5-5, with 11 bases aligning to TRBD2. Germline V gene data show CDR1 as SGHKS and CDR2 as YYEKEE (reference sequence). This CDR3 region has 14 residues. Unmatched junction bases numbered 2, after V lost 2 bases and J lost 6 bases. The CDR3 nucleotides read TGTGCCAGCAGCTTCCTAGCGGGGGGTGATACGCAGTATTTT. It yields the protein CASSFLAGGDTQYF.

This clone was detected a few times. The CDR3 loop reads CASSPGKIDGYTF. DNA for the CDR3: TGTGCCAGCAGCCCTGGTAAAATAGATGGCTACACCTTC. The rearrangement links TRBV14 to TRBJ1-2; D not certain. The V and J ends lost 4 bases and 6 bases respectively, with 12 bases between them. The CDR3 consists of 13 residues. Germline CDR1 and CDR2: SGHDN and FVKESK.

The chain joins TRBV6-5 to TRBJ2-1, with D perhaps TRBD2 (5 bases). V lost 6 bases to trimming and J lost 2 bases, with 14 bases between them. CDR1 is MNHEY, CDR2 SVGAGI, per germline. The CDR3 runs 15 residues. CDR3 nucleotide sequence: TGTGCCAGCAGGTGGTTAGAGGGCCCCTACAATGAGCAGTTCTTC. It encodes CASRWLEGPYNEQFF.

The chain carries TRBV19 and TRBJ1-1, with a possible D match to TRBD1 (5 bases). The CDR3 totals 13 residues. Germline V gives CDR1 LNHDA, CDR2 SQIVND (reference sequence). V lost 10 bases and J lost 5, with 17 bases in between. As DNA, the CDR3 is TGTGCCACGTCGACAGCCCTAGGAACTGAAGCTTTCTTT. Encoded protein: CATSTALGTEAFF.